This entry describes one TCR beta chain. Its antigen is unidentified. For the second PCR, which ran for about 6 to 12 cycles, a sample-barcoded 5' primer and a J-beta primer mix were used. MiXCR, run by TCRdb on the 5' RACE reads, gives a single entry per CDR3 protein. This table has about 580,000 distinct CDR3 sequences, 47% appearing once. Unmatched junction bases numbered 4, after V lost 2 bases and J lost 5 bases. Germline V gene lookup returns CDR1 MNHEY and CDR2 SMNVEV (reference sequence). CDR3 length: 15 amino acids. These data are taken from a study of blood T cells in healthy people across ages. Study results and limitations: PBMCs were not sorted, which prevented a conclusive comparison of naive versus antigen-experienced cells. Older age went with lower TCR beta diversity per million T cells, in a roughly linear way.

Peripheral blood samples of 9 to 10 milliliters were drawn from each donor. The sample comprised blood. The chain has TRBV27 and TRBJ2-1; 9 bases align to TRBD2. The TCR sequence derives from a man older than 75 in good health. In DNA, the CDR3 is TGTGCCAGCAGTTTAAGGGCTAGCGGGAACAATGAGCAGTTCTTC. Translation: CASSLRASGNNEQFF.